This is a list of T cell receptor beta chains from one sample in a study of identical twins. TCRdb reprocessed the 5' RACE reads via MiXCR and lists one record per CDR3 protein. The table lists 700,000 or so distinct CDR3 sequences, approximately 22% of them singletons, with 4.3% in the top ten. The same data also contributed to another study, on T cells expressing NK-cell markers.

Sequencing was performed on PBMCs. Source of these receptors: a woman aged 18-29 years in good health. CDR3s leave out the opening cysteine and the closing phenylalanine or tryptophan. The order of the fields is D gene, V gene, J gene, CDR3 protein. The D gene is left open where the match is weak.

>.|TRBV5-1|TRBJ2-1
ASSSGTTGSEQF
>.|TRBV11-2|TRBJ2-5
ASSLVDINGETQY
>.|TRBV10-3|TRBJ1-2
AISAQAGNYGYT
>.|TRBV18|TRBJ2-3
ASSPRQLSGADTQY
>.|TRBV6-1|TRBJ2-1
ASSTRLGRDEQF
>.|TRBV6-5|TRBJ1-5
ASSYSIGGDQPQH
>TRBD2|TRBV5-1|TRBJ2-1
ASSWGGANEQF
>TRBD1|TRBV29-1|TRBJ2-7
SALTGVEQY
>.|TRBV4-3|TRBJ2-1
ASPRGSRGAPEQF
>TRBD1|TRBV6-6|TRBJ1-6
AGGTAPNSPLH
>.|TRBV7-2|TRBJ2-2
ASSRAPTGELF
>TRBD2|TRBV7-2|TRBJ2-5
ASCNGAGGPGETQY
>.|TRBV5-1|TRBJ2-3
ASSLAAGGTDTQY
>.|TRBV20-1|TRBJ2-3
SAVRLEGYFSTDTQY
>.|TRBV7-2|TRBJ2-5
ASSLYSGALSQETQY
>.|TRBV2|TRBJ1-1
ASSEDLAEAF
>TRBD1|TRBV7-2|TRBJ2-7
ASSSSGQGWYEQY
>.|TRBV5-1|TRBJ2-7
ASSPALTYEQY
>.|TRBV3-1|TRBJ1-2
ASSLEPGTYGYT
>TRBD1|TRBV24-1|TRBJ2-1
ATSGQGAASYNEQF
>.|TRBV20-1|TRBJ2-5
SARDQSSGETETQY
>.|TRBV7-2|TRBJ1-1
ASSLSRGAGTEAF
>.|TRBV7-9|TRBJ2-3
ASSSHSTDTQY
>TRBD2|TRBV10-3|TRBJ2-7
AISGGSELYEQY
>.|TRBV12-3/TRBV12-4|TRBJ2-7
ASSSRVSSSYEQY
>.|TRBV20-1|TRBJ2-5
SADRLQGVQETQY
>TRBD2|TRBV20-1|TRBJ2-1
SAIKAGGTSYNEQF
>TRBD1|TRBV20-1|TRBJ1-6
SARETGTPLH
>.|TRBV6-4|TRBJ2-3
ASSDSNTDTQY
>TRBD2|TRBV10-3|TRBJ2-7
AIRGTSGYEQY
>.|TRBV9|TRBJ2-5
ASSVDRDTKTQY
>.|TRBV11-3|TRBJ1-1
ASSILGRADTEAF
>.|TRBV5-1|TRBJ2-3
ASRPYPPGSSTDTQY
>TRBD1|TRBV12-3/TRBV12-4|TRBJ1-2
ASTRQGWYHYGYT
>.|TRBV29-1|TRBJ1-4
SVLYNEKLF
>TRBD1|TRBV29-1|TRBJ1-1
SATGQGLTRAF
>.|TRBV10-3|TRBJ1-1
AITAALNTEAF
>.|TRBV20-1|TRBJ1-4
SAREGGDEKLF
>TRBD2|TRBV6-1|TRBJ2-7
ASTRGLAGGYEQY
>.|TRBV18|TRBJ2-2
ASSPNTGELF
>TRBD2|TRBV20-1|TRBJ2-3
SARDPASGNTDTQY
>TRBD2|TRBV27|TRBJ2-7
ASTIKGGLGEQY
>.|TRBV5-8|TRBJ2-2
ASSTLVWSRNTGELF
>.|TRBV4-1|TRBJ2-2
ASSPSRGSHGELF
>.|TRBV5-1|TRBJ2-3
ASSFRNENTQY
>.|TRBV5-1|TRBJ2-3
ASSFLPRDTQY
>TRBD2|TRBV7-2|TRBJ2-3
ASSSLSGSWTDTQY
>TRBD2|TRBV19|TRBJ2-1
ASSEAGGPFEQF
>TRBD2|TRBV10-3|TRBJ2-5
AISGVAGHGTQY
>.|TRBV5-1|TRBJ2-7
ASSGDTGPSYEQY
>.|TRBV6-5|TRBJ1-3
ASSSRPGNTIY
>TRBD1|TRBV15|TRBJ1-1
ATSSRTGNTEAF
>TRBD2|TRBV12-3/TRBV12-4|TRBJ2-3
ASSGLAGYTDTQY
>TRBD1|TRBV4-3|TRBJ1-5
ASSQATGGGQPQH
>TRBD1|TRBV20-1|TRBJ1-1
SARLDRGTEAF